One T cell receptor (beta chain) is described in this entry. No antigen is known for it. This sample stems from a study of shared clonotypes between healthy human individuals. Study-level findings and limits: Among the subsets, naive ones generally showed larger estimated richness than memory ones. Generation of non-shared clonotypes was less probable than generation of clonotypes shared by all four donors.

CDR1 LNHNV and CDR2 YYDKDF come from the germline V gene (reference sequence). This CDR3 is built from 15 residues. V lost 1 base, J lost 1 base, and 11 bases lay in between. Every subset's genomic DNA went evenly onto several immunoSEQ plates. Only in-frame clones appear in the TCRdb table, and some are missing; sequencing was by immunoSEQ multiplex PCR. The data show approximately 710,000 clones, with roughly 88% seen just once and 34% held by the top ten. Donors, healthy HIV-negative adults, lacked recent acute infections or vaccinations. This sequence originates from a young man in good health. Some clones in this sample may be carry-over from other donors' samples. The specimen was memory CD8+ T cells from PBMCs. Subset of the sample: CD45RO+ cells pooled with CCR7-negative TemRA cells. This rearrangement joins TRBV15 to TRBJ2-7; the D gene could be TRBD1 or TRBD2 (6 bases each). The CDR3 coding sequence is TGTGCCACCAGCAGAGGCGGAGGGGGGTCCTACGAGCAGTACTTC. Its protein product is CATSRGGGGSYEQYF.